The 26 T cell receptor beta chains in this list originate from one sample, sequenced in a study of blood T cell repertoires in COVID-19. Some clones are missing from TCRdb's copy, which holds only in-frame ones; the method was immunoSEQ multiplex PCR. The repertoire holds some 260,000 clones, around 79% seen once, with around 3.2% in the top ten. Sequenced input: peripheral blood. The receptors derive from a woman older than 75 with acute or convalescent COVID-19.

The genes are TRBV6-6 and TRBJ2-1; possibly TRBD1 for D (5 bases). This CDR3 contains 13 residues. V was trimmed by 6 bases and J by 5 bases, leaving 11 bases between them. CDR1 is MNHNY, CDR2 SVGAGI, per germline (reference sequence). For the CDR3, the DNA is TGTGCCAGCAGCTCTCGACAGAACAATGAGCAGTTCTTC. Its protein product is CASSSRQNNEQFF.

This rearrangement joins TRBV29-1 to TRBJ1-5, with D unclear. Germline CDR1 and CDR2: SQVTM and ANQGSEA. CDR3 length equals 14 residues. V lost 4 bases and J 2 bases, leaving 12 bases between the germline ends. CDR3 bases: TGCAGCGTTGTATCGGGGATCGGCAATCAGCCCCAGCATTTT. It is translated as CSVVSGIGNQPQHF.

This clone was counted a few times. The gene calls are TRBV19 and TRBJ1-1; maybe TRBD1 (6 bases). Germline CDR1 is LNHDA and CDR2 is SQIVND (reference sequence). CDR3 length: 15 amino acids. Trimming left V 5 bases short and J 1 base short, with 14 bases between. Here the CDR3 reads CASSPGQPRNTEAFF. CDR3 nucleotides: TGTGCCAGTAGTCCTGGACAGCCCCGGAACACTGAAGCTTTCTTT.

The chain is built from TRBV27 and TRBJ1-2; D perhaps matches TRBD1 (5 bases). The CDR3 consists of 14 residues. Looked up from germline, CDR1 is MNHEY and CDR2 is SMNVEV (reference sequence). V was shortened by 6 bases and J by 4 bases, with 15 bases between the two germline ends. The CDR3 loop reads CASSGGVGSYGYTF. For the CDR3, the DNA is TGTGCCAGCAGCGGAGGGGTCGGGTCCTATGGCTACACCTTC.

The chain combines TRBV19 with TRBJ1-2, with TRBD1 identical over 9 bases. The CDR3 totals 17 residues. Germline lookup yields CDR1 LNHDA and CDR2 SQIVND (reference sequence). Unmatched junction bases numbered 18, after V lost 5 bases and J lost 8 bases. The CDR3 bases are TGTGCCAGTAGTCCCGGGACAGGGACTGGCATGCGTTTGGGCTACACCTTC. Its translation is CASSPGTGTGMRLGYTF.

Of note for this clone: Other DNA sequences in the sample encode the same CDR3. DNA of the CDR3: TGTGCCAGCAGCGTAGGGCAGGGGGCCGGTGAGACCCAGTACTTC. Protein sequence: CASSVGQGAGETQYF. The V gene is TRBV9, the J gene TRBJ2-5; 8 positions agree with TRBD1. Per the germline V gene, CDR1 is SGDLS and CDR2 is YYNGEE. This CDR3 is 15 amino acids long. With 0 bases clipped from V and 5 bases from J, the junction kept 6 bases outside the gene matches.

V usage is TRBV7-2 and J usage is TRBJ1-1; TRBD1 is a possible D gene (5 bases). The CDR3 runs to 15 residues. Trimming removed 5 bases from V and 5 bases from J, with 18 bases in between. The V gene's germline CDR1 is SGHTA and CDR2 FQGNSA. The CDR3 coding sequence is TGTGCCAGCAGCCTCAGTGGGGGAGGTGTGACTGAAGCTTTCTTT. Its translation: CASSLSGGGVTEAFF.

The chain joins TRBV10-3 to TRBJ2-1; 11 nucleotides line up with TRBD2. Per the germline V gene, CDR1 is ENHRY and CDR2 is SYGVKD. This CDR3 contains 17 residues. Trimming cost V 0 bases and J 7 bases; bases outside gene matches: 8. CDR3 in amino acids: CAISESKLAGAANEQFF. DNA of the CDR3: TGTGCCATCAGTGAGTCGAAACTAGCGGGAGCTGCGAATGAGCAGTTCTTC.

This sequence joins TRBV27 and TRBJ1-5; tentative D call: TRBD1 (6 bases). The CDR3 runs to 14 residues. CDR1 MNHEY and CDR2 SMNVEV come from the germline V gene (reference sequence). V lost 2 bases and J lost 6, with 11 bases in between. As DNA, the CDR3 is TGTGCCAGCAGTTTAAGGGCCAGGGGTCAGCCCCAGCATTTT. Protein sequence: CASSLRARGQPQHF.

This sequence joins TRBV7-2 and TRBJ2-7; no clear D. The germline V gene encodes CDR1 SGHTA and CDR2 FQGNSA. The V gene lost 4 bases and the J gene lost 0 bases, with 7 bases spanning the gap. This CDR3 spans 13 amino acids. In DNA, the CDR3 is TGTGCCAGCAGCTCCCCTCCCTCCTACGAGCAGTACTTC. Translating gives CASSSPPSYEQYF.

The rearrangement uses TRBV5-1 and TRBJ2-6, with D tentatively TRBD1 (6 bases). The V end was cut by 2 bases, the J end by 0 bases, with 12 bases between. The germline V gene has CDR1 SGHRS and CDR2 YFSETQ. This CDR3 is 17 amino acids long. CDR3 nucleotides: TGCGCCAGCAGCTTTCAGGGGTTCCTCTCTGGGGCCAACGTCCTGACTTTC. Residues: CASSFQGFLSGANVLTF.

The chain is built from TRBV11-2 and TRBJ2-5; D is uncertain. The CDR3 consists of 13 residues. The germline V gene encodes CDR1 SGHAT and CDR2 FQNNGV. V was shortened by 5 bases and J by 5 bases, with 12 bases between the two germline ends. In DNA, the CDR3 is TGTGCCAGCAGCCCCCGGGTAACCGAGACCCAGTACTTC. Protein product: CASSPRVTETQYF.

The J gene is TRBJ1-1, the V gene TRBV27; weak D call: TRBD1 (6 bases). The CDR3 is made up of 14 amino acids. The V gene lost 3 bases and the J gene lost 12 bases, with 20 bases spanning the gap. Germline values: CDR1 MNHEY, CDR2 SMNVEV (reference sequence). The CDR3 DNA sequence: TGTGCCAGCAGTTTCGTCCCGGGACAACCTGGGTCTTTCTTT. Translation gives CASSFVPGQPGSFF.

This clone came up once. J is TRBJ1-1 and V is TRBV12-3 or TRBV12-4; D is unclear. The CDR3 runs 13 residues. Trimming shortened V by 2 bases and J by 3 bases, and 7 bases separated the two germline ends. Here the CDR3 DNA reads TGTGCCAGCAGTTTATTGAGGGACACTGAAGCTTTCTTT. Protein: CASSLLRDTEAFF.

V gene TRBV12-5 combines with J gene TRBJ2-5; no clear D. The CDR3 is 15 residues long. Between the trimmed V and J ends, which lost 0 bases and 4 bases, there was a span of 12 bases. CDR1 and CDR2 from the germline V gene are LGHNT and FRNRAP. CDR3 sequence (DNA): TGTGCTAGTGGTTTGGTACCTCCTGGGCCAGAGACCCAGTACTTC. This codes for CASGLVPPGPETQYF.

V is TRBV28 and J is TRBJ1-5, with D possibly being TRBD1 (5 bases). V gave up 6 bases and J gave up 7 bases, with 19 bases separating them. The CDR3 totals 15 residues. Germline lookup yields CDR1 MDHEN and CDR2 SYDVKM. Here the CDR3 reads CASSPLGWGEQPQHF. CDR3 coding DNA: TGTGCCAGCAGCCCCCTAGGGTGGGGGGAGCAGCCCCAGCATTTT. Based on the CDR3 plus reference TRBV28 and TRBJ1-5, the full variable domain is DVKVTQSSRYLVKRTGEKVFLECVQDMDHENMFWYRQDPGLGLRLIYFSYDVKMKEKGDIPEGYSVSREKKERFSLILESASTNQTSMYLCASSPLGWGEQPQHFGDGTRLSIL.

The chain links TRBV5-4 to TRBJ1-1, with D possibly being TRBD1 (6 bases). This CDR3 spans 14 amino acids. Germline values: CDR1 SGHNT, CDR2 YYREEE (reference sequence). Between the trimmed V and J ends, which lost 4 bases and 1 base, there was a span of 11 bases. This CDR3 is CASSGGQRNTEAFF. CDR3 nucleotide sequence: TGTGCCAGCAGCGGGGGCCAGAGGAACACTGAAGCTTTCTTT.

The rearrangement uses TRBV29-1 and TRBJ1-2; D possibly corresponds to TRBD1 (5 bases). Deletions cut 6 bases from V and 2 bases from J, with 7 bases between. Germline CDR1 reads SQVTM; CDR2 reads ANQGSEA. The length of the CDR3 is 11 residues. CDR3 in amino acids: CSVQANYGYTF. The CDR3 DNA is TGCAGCGTACAGGCGAACTATGGCTACACCTTC.

The chain carries TRBV5-1 and TRBJ1-1; 8 nucleotides agree with TRBD1. In germline, CDR1 is SGHRS, CDR2 YFSETQ. V trimming: 0 bases; J trimming: 8 bases; junction bases outside the gene matches: 0. CDR3 length: 12 amino acids. The CDR3 nucleotides are TGCGCCAGCAGCTTGGACAGGGGGGAAGCTTTCTTT. Amino acids: CASSLDRGEAFF. Full variable domain (outside the CDR3, taken from reference TRBV5-1 and TRBJ1-1): KAGVTQTPRYLIKTRGQQVTLSCSPISGHRSVSWYQQTPGQGLQFLFEYFSETQRNKGNFPGRFSGRQFSNSRSEMNVSTLELGDSALYLCASSLDRGEAFFGQGTRLTVV.

The J gene is TRBJ2-5, the V gene TRBV18, with 8 bases identical to TRBD1. The CDR3 consists of 14 residues. The germline V gene encodes CDR1 KGHSH and CDR2 LQKENI. Trimming removed 5 bases from V and 2 bases from J; junction bases left unmatched: 4. The CDR3, as DNA: TGTGCCAGCTCAAGAGACAGGGGTCAAGAGACCCAGTACTTC. Translation: CASSRDRGQETQYF.

This clone has only one observation. The rearrangement links TRBV5-1 to TRBJ2-3; tentatively, D is TRBD1 (5 bases). This CDR3 is 13 amino acids long. Germline V CDR1 and CDR2: SGHRS, YFSETQ. Between the trimmed V and J ends, which lost 1 base and 5 bases, there was a span of 8 bases. The CDR3 DNA reads TGCGCCAGCAGCTTGCCCAGGGAAGATACGCAGTATTTT. It specifies CASSLPREDTQYF.

The V call is TRBV5-8, the J call TRBJ2-7; maybe TRBD1 (5 bases). This CDR3 contains 14 residues. Germline assignment: CDR1 SGHTS and CDR2 YDEGEE. V was clipped by 0 bases and J by 3 bases, with 10 bases between them. The CDR3 here is CASSLVPGRYEQYF. CDR3 bases: TGTGCCAGCAGCTTGGTTCCAGGGCGCTACGAGCAGTACTTC.

This chain links TRBV5-1 with TRBJ2-5; the D gene is possibly TRBD2 (5 bases). Germline values: CDR1 SGHRS, CDR2 YFSETQ. V lost 3 bases and J 4 bases, leaving 13 bases between the germline ends. CDR3 size: 14 residues. DNA of the CDR3: TGCGCCAGCAGCTCCGGACTGCCGCGAGAGACCCAGTACTTC. Amino acids: CASSSGLPRETQYF.

The chain links TRBV24-1 to TRBJ2-5; tentative D call: TRBD2 (6 bases). Germline lookup yields CDR1 KGHDR and CDR2 SFDVKD. The V end was cut by 9 bases, the J end by 1 base, with 14 bases between. The CDR3 contains 14 residues. The CDR3 DNA reads TGTGCCACCTTCCCTAGGCGGGGCCAAGAGACCCAGTACTTC. It specifies CATFPRRGQETQYF.

This clone was detected only a few times. The chain is built from TRBV5-6 and TRBJ2-5, with D possibly matching TRBD2 (5 bases). Trimming took 3 bases from V and 4 from J, leaving 19 bases between them. Germline CDR1 SGHDT, CDR2 YYEEEE. The CDR3 sequence is 16 residues long. The CDR3 sequence: CASSSYARGFGETQYF. In DNA form, the CDR3 reads TGTGCCAGCAGCTCATATGCTCGGGGATTTGGAGAGACCCAGTACTTC.

This rearrangement joins TRBV20-1 to TRBJ2-7, with TRBD2 matching 12 bases. CDR1 DFQATT and CDR2 SNEGSKA come from the germline V gene (reference sequence). The V and J ends lost 3 bases and 0 bases, in that order; junction bases with no gene match: 6. The CDR3 is made up of 16 amino acids. CDR3 bases: TGCAGTGCTAGTAAGGCTAGCGGGAGGGACTCCTACGAGCAGTACTTC. Residues: CSASKASGRDSYEQYF.